This entry lists 10 T cell receptor beta chains sequenced from one sample in a study of spatial heterogeneity in lung cancer. What these receptors recognize is not known. Findings and limits, study-wide: Tumoral mutation counts were tracked by counts of expanded intratumoral alpha and beta TCRs.

The sample's time point: sample taken at primary tumor resection. In TCRdb, the 5' RACE reads were re-called with MiXCR into one record per CDR3 protein. The repertoire holds several thousand distinct CDR3 sequences, 7% seen once, with 8.6% in the top ten. Specimen: lung tumor tissue, collected at surgery. The receptors originated from a male donor with early-stage non-small cell lung cancer.

In its sample, this clonotype was seen a few times. The junction and the germline gene differ at one end; a read error may be behind it. This chain uses TRBV6-5 with TRBJ1-1; no clear D. Germline CDR1 MNHEY, CDR2 SVGAGI. There are 11 residues in the CDR3. The CDR3 is CACSSATEAFF. CDR3 in DNA: TGTGCCTGCAGTAGCGCCACTGAAGCTTTCTTT.

This clonotype ranks as medium-sized. The V and J genes are TRBV18 and TRBJ1-1; maybe TRBD1 (5 bases). The CDR3 consists of 13 residues. Trimming took off 3 bases at V and 4 bases at J, with 9 bases between the two ends. CDR1 and CDR2 from the germline V gene are KGHSH and LQKENI. The CDR3: CASSPWGGTEAFF. For the CDR3, the DNA is TGTGCCAGCTCACCCTGGGGGGGCACTGAAGCTTTCTTT.

In its sample, this clonotype is medium-sized. Germline and junction disagree at one end, which may indicate a read error. This chain links TRBV6-2 or TRBV6-3 with TRBJ2-7; TRBD1 might be the D (5 bases). The CDR3 is 12 residues long. The germline V gene has CDR1 MNHEY and CDR2 SVGEGT. DNA of the CDR3: TGTGCCAGCAGTTCCCTATTCTCCGGACATAACTTC. This gives the protein CASSSLFSGHNF.

By share of the sample, this clonotype is medium-sized. The DNA of the CDR3 is TGTGCCAGCAGTCTCCGGACAGAGAACACTGAAGCTTTCTTT. It encodes CASSLRTENTEAFF. The chain combines TRBV12-3 or TRBV12-4 with TRBJ1-1; the D gene is possibly TRBD1 (6 bases). This CDR3 has 14 residues. Trimming stripped 5 bases from V and 1 base from J, with 11 bases between.

This clonotype appeared many times. The chain carries TRBV29-1 and TRBJ2-3; TRBD2 aligns across 7 bases. The CDR3 consists of 12 residues. In germline, CDR1 is SQVTM, CDR2 ANQGSEA. Losses at the gene ends were 1 base for V and 5 bases for J; bases not matched to a gene: 0. The DNA of the CDR3 is TGCAGCGTTGAAGGCGGGGGAGATACGCAGTATTTT. Translating gives CSVEGGGDTQYF.

This clonotype rates as medium-sized. The chain is built from TRBV15 and TRBJ2-5; D is perhaps TRBD2 (5 bases). Trimming left V 1 base short and J 4 bases short, with 13 bases between. This CDR3 has 15 amino acids. Germline CDR1 is LNHNV and CDR2 is YYDKDF (reference sequence). The CDR3 region is CATSRGRDGRETQYF. In DNA, the CDR3 is TGTGCCACCAGCAGAGGTCGGGATGGTAGAGAGACCCAGTACTTC. Full variable domain (missing parts from reference TRBV15 and TRBJ2-5): DAMVIQNPRYQVTQFGKPVTLSCSQTLNHNVMYWYQQKSSQAPKLLFHYYDKDFNNEADTPDNFQSRRPNTSFCFLDIRSPGLGDTAMYLCATSRGRDGRETQYFGPGTRLLVL.

In this sample, this clonotype turned up many times. J is TRBJ2-3 and V is TRBV20-1; maybe TRBD2 (5 bases). V lost 3 bases, J lost 2 bases, and 15 bases lay in between. Germline values: CDR1 DFQATT, CDR2 SNEGSKA (reference sequence). The CDR3 sequence is 15 residues long. The CDR3 loop is CSARKPAGDTDTQYF. DNA for the CDR3: TGCAGTGCTAGGAAGCCCGCCGGGGACACAGATACGCAGTATTTT.

J is TRBJ2-5 and V is TRBV2, with D possibly TRBD2 on 6 matching bases. The germline V gene has CDR1 SNHLY and CDR2 FYNNEI. Trimming pared 4 bases from V and 9 bases from J, leaving 12 bases between. There are 12 residues in the CDR3. CDR3 in amino acids: CASSGIGGAQYF. The CDR3 DNA reads TGTGCCAGCAGTGGAATAGGAGGGGCCCAGTACTTC.

This clonotype counts as medium-sized. This chain connects TRBV6-5 to TRBJ1-2; 7 nucleotides align to TRBD1. The CDR3 is made up of 14 amino acids. Germline V gene sequence: CDR1 MNHEY, CDR2 SVGAGI. The J segment lost 4 bases and the V segment lost 4 bases, leaving 6 bases of the junction unmatched. CDR3 residues: CASSSADRAYGYTF. Written as DNA, the CDR3 is TGTGCCAGCAGTTCCGCCGACAGGGCCTATGGCTACACCTTC.

This clonotype ranks as medium-sized. The chain combines TRBV12-3 or TRBV12-4 with TRBJ1-5; 8 bases map to TRBD1. The CDR3 runs to 14 residues. V lost 7 bases and J lost 4; bases outside the gene matches: 6. The CDR3, as DNA: TGTGCCAGCAACGTGGGACAGGCGAATCAGCCCCAGCATTTT. Protein product: CASNVGQANQPQHF.